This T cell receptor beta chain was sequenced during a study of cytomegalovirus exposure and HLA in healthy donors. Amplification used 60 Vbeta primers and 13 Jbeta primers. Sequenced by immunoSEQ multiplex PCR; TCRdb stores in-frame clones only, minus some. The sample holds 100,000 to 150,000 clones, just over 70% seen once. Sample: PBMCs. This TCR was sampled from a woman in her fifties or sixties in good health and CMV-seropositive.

The DNA for the CDR3 is TGTGCCAGGGCTAGGACAGCCACCGGGGAGCTGTTTTTT. This codes for CARARTATGELFF. V is TRBV5-8 and J is TRBJ2-2; tentatively, D is TRBD1 (6 bases). The length of the CDR3 is 13 residues. Germline CDR1 is SGHTS and CDR2 is YDEGEE. Trimming took off 8 bases at V and 4 bases at J, with 12 bases between the two ends.